This T cell receptor (beta chain) was recovered during a study of PD-1 blockade in classical Hodgkin lymphoma. Study results and limitations: Individuals initiating nivolumab under 1 year after ASCT were excluded. Baseline diversity in complete responders resembled that of newly diagnosed patients.

In germline, CDR1 is LNHDA, CDR2 SQIVND (reference sequence). V was clipped by 8 bases and J by 2 bases; unmatched bases: 7. The CDR3 length is 15 residues. TCRdb's table, derived via immunoSEQ multiplex PCR, lists solely in-frame clones and lacks some. The data contain 90,000 or so clones, around 80% of them seen just once; the ten biggest clones take up about a tenth. As for time point: cycle 4 day 1 (C4D1), after more than 5 weeks of nivolumab. All patients relapsed after autologous stem cell transplantation, and brentuximab vedotin exposure varied. This clone was seen only once. No antigen is known for it.

This receptor was taken from a human donor with classical Hodgkin lymphoma. The chain uses TRBV19 and TRBJ1-4, with 8 positions matching TRBD1. Material: peripheral blood mononuclear cells (PBMCs), obtained before the fourth cycle of nivolumab. This CDR3 is CASRYRGSTNEKLFF. The CDR3 coding sequence is TGTGCCAGTCGGTACAGGGGGAGTACTAATGAAAAACTGTTTTTT.